This T cell receptor beta chain was observed in a study of blood T cells in healthy people across ages. Study background: About one barcoded beta molecule was captured per two T cells (by template switching).

The V and J ends lost 5 bases and 12 bases respectively, with 20 bases between them. The germline V gene encodes CDR1 MNHEY and CDR2 SVGEGT. The CDR3 spans 13 residues. Combining a sample-barcoded 5' primer with a J-beta primer mix, a second PCR ran for about 7 to 11 cycles. TCRdb analysed the 5' RACE reads with MiXCR anew, one entry per CDR3 protein. The sample holds hundreds of thousands of distinct CDR3 sequences, about 52% seen once. Total RNA extraction produced at least 6 micrograms (per sample) for the study. The chain combines TRBV6-2 or TRBV6-3 with TRBJ2-7; D gene unclear. The clonotype comes from a woman aged 60 to 75 in good health. The sample comprised blood. CDR3 nucleotides: TGTGCCAGCAGTCCCTCATTATACACGGGCGGGTACTTC. It codes for CASSPSLYTGGYF.